The text below deals with one T cell receptor beta chain. This clone was seen only once. The target of this receptor is not known. No clone much larger than this one lies a single base away; base qualities are absent. This sample was included in a study of T cells in tuberculosis (dated by TCRdb to the late 2010s). At the level of the whole study: To characterize T cells specific for the mycobacterial lipid antigen glucose monomycolate (GMM), the study used CD1B tetramers together with high-throughput TCR immunosequencing. In a South African clinical cohort, IGRA-negative adolescents, IGRA-positive adolescents with latent tuberculosis and adults with active tuberculosis were compared, with roughly 10 people in each group. General findings and caveats noted by the study authors: Compared with IGRA-negative controls, TCR-alpha repertoires from active tuberculosis had smaller mean NN-distances to GMM-specific TCRs, which suggests that these TCRs underwent clonal expansion. An accuracy of 87% (AUROC about 0.91) was reached by a classifier using the diverse GMM-specific repertoire, compared with around 68% accuracy when GEM motif frequencies were used. Clinical samples were chosen by availability of cryopreserved specimens, and active tuberculosis cases were adults while controls were adolescents. The smaller NN-distances in active tuberculosis patients were driven in part by shorter CDR3-alpha lengths, while the difference seen for TCR-beta was not statistically significant.

The CDR3 runs 15 residues from the cysteine to the phenylalanine. Only the CDR3 portion is preserved as DNA: 45 bases, with reading frame beginning at the first base. The V end loses 4 bases and the J end loses 1 base, and a stretch of 13 bases separates them. In the germline V gene, CDR1 corresponds to MGHRA and CDR2 to YSYEKL. TCR libraries were generated with the immunoSEQ multiplex PCR assay, using TCR-beta and/or TCR-alpha/delta assays for each sample. The Illumina high-throughput platform was used to sequence the amplified TCR libraries. The authors' analysis ran thus. Clustering and dimensionality reduction were performed using pairwise TCRdist distances among GMM-specific receptors from ex vivo sorted or in vitro expanded T cells. Each clinical repertoire was scored by mean NN-distance, the average TCRdist to the nearest 10% of tetramer-positive reference sequences. To compute GEM TCR motif frequency, the fraction of unique TCRs matching known GEM sequences by V/J usage and CDR3 length was calculated. Active tuberculosis was classified by linear discriminant analysis with leave-one-out cross-validation, implemented in scikit-learn. The clones in this table, taken by TCRdb from immuneACCESS, are in-frame only. Not every clone is retained; where verified, under half of the shortfall comes from an unresolved V gene, and the cause of the rest is unknown. Clonal size and the V and J genes are those of that table, whereas D and trimming came from the DNA. Counted in this sample were 37,000 or so clones; roughly 93% of them appeared once. Clones ranked in the top ten supply about an eighth of the sample.

At study entry, a tuberculin skin test and the QuantiFERON-TB GOLD In-Tube IGRA were used to screen adolescents for latent tuberculosis infection. Unsorted cryopreserved PBMC were immunosequenced, covering on average about 100,000 T cells per clinical donor. Eleven high schools in the Worcester region of the Western Cape, South Africa, served as enrollment sites for adolescents aged 12 to 18 years. Some ten M. tuberculosis-infected adolescents and approximately 10 uninfected adolescents, matched for age and sex, were selected. PBMC from adolescents were isolated by density centrifugation from freshly drawn heparinized blood and were then cryopreserved.

This sequence uses TRBV4-1 and TRBJ1-1, with the D gene uncertain. The sequenced material came from PBMCs. This clonotype originated in a donor aged 10 to 29 with latent tuberculosis or without tuberculosis infection. Some clones in this sample may be carry-over from other donors' samples. The DNA sequence is TGCGCCAGCAGCCCTCCAGGTGATCCGAACACTGAAGCTTTCTTT. This is translated as CASSPPGDPNTEAFF.